Sequencing of this T cell receptor (beta chain) was carried out in a study of read filtering for tumor transcriptome and immune sequencing. Study summary: R-ISS stage counts were 8 or 9 for I, more than 15 for II, six or seven for III. Study-wide points: Correlation between methods rose after single-read clonotypes were removed. Approximately 79% of IR-seq clonotypes had a single read, yet these held roughly 3.7% of reads.

The library was built from about 400 ng RNA with molecular barcoded adaptors for alpha/delta and beta/gamma chains. Via MiXCR, TCRdb re-called the reads, giving one row per CDR3 protein. The sample lists around 14,000 distinct CDR3 sequences, approximately 20% seen once, with approximately 80% in the top ten. V lost 2 bases, J lost 4 bases, and 12 bases lay in between. Germline lookup yields CDR1 MNHEY and CDR2 SVGAGI. CDR3 length: 14 amino acids. The table lists this clonotype with many counts. What it binds is unknown. Sampling of bone marrow took place during active disease in every patient. The chain recombines TRBV6-5 with TRBJ2-7; D is unclear. Sequenced material: a population of CD138-negative cells sorted from bone marrow. The receptor was derived from a donor aged 40 or over with multiple myeloma. CDR3 DNA sequence: TGTGCCAGCAGTTACAACCAAGGGAATTACGAGCAGTACTTC. It yields the protein CASSYNQGNYEQYF.